The rows below give T cell receptor beta chains drawn from one sample of a study of neurological immune-mediated disorders. Each CDR3 protein is one row after TCRdb ran MiXCR on the 5' RACE reads. This table has about 50,000 distinct CDR3 sequences, 10% appearing once. Sequencing input: PBMCs. Receptor source: a man between 65 and 85 years old with HTLV-1-associated myelopathy (HAM/TSP). The CDR3 runs from the conserved cysteine through the conserved F or W. Fields, in order: D gene, clone size, V gene, J gene, CDR3 protein, CDR3 DNA. D genes are given only for firm matches. Rows may omit the clone size; those that give it use once, few, many or a size class.

D: NA; size: few; V: TRBV6-2/TRBV6-3; J: TRBJ2-1; CDR3: CASSYRDFEQFF; DNA: TGTGCCAGCAGCTACCGGGACTTTGAGCAGTTCTTC
D: NA; size: many; V: TRBV12-3/TRBV12-4; J: TRBJ2-7; CDR3: CASSLDRQTYEQYF; DNA: TGTGCCAGCAGCCTAGACAGGCAAACCTACGAGCAGTACTTC
D: TRBD1; size: NA; V: TRBV28; J: TRBJ2-5; CDR3: CSSSLAGGGETQYF; DNA: TGTTCCAGCAGTTTGGCAGGGGGCGGAGAGACCCAGTACTTC
D: TRBD2; size: many; V: TRBV6-1; J: TRBJ2-5; CDR3: CASSEGGGQYF; DNA: TGTGCCAGCAGTGAAGGGGGGGGCCAGTACTTC
D: TRBD1; size: many; V: TRBV4-3; J: TRBJ1-1; CDR3: CASSPDRGMVNTEAFF; DNA: TGCGCCAGCAGCCCCGACAGGGGCATGGTGAACACTGAAGCTTTCTTT
D: TRBD2; size: many; V: TRBV9; J: TRBJ2-1; CDR3: CASSTSDSYNEQFF; DNA: TGTGCCAGCAGCACTAGCGACTCCTACAATGAGCAGTTCTTC
D: NA; size: many; V: TRBV7-2; J: TRBJ1-4; CDR3: CASSLGSGAPTNEKLFF; DNA: TGTGCCAGCAGCTTAGGTAGTGGGGCCCCAACTAATGAAAAACTGTTTTTT
D: TRBD2; size: many; V: TRBV9; J: TRBJ2-3; CDR3: CASSGTSGSTDTQYF; DNA: TGTGCCAGCAGCGGCACTAGCGGATCGACAGATACGCAGTATTTT
D: TRBD1; size: many; V: TRBV20-1; J: TRBJ1-5; CDR3: CSARQGVGNQPQHF; DNA: TGCAGTGCCAGACAGGGGGTTGGAAATCAGCCCCAGCATTTT
D: NA; size: many; V: TRBV7-2; J: TRBJ2-1; CDR3: CASSSERVYNEQFF; DNA: TGTGCCAGCAGCTCAGAGCGGGTGTACAATGAGCAGTTCTTC
D: NA; size: many; V: TRBV3-1; J: TRBJ2-7; CDR3: CASSPAGGYEQYF; DNA: TGCGCCAGCAGCCCAGCGGGCGGCTACGAGCAGTACTTC
D: NA; size: many; V: TRBV10-3; J: TRBJ2-5; CDR3: CAISGRDQETQYF; DNA: TGTGCCATCAGTGGTAGGGACCAAGAGACCCAGTACTTC
D: NA; size: many; V: TRBV20-1; J: TRBJ2-7; CDR3: CSAAMFGASSSYEQYF; DNA: TGCAGTGCTGCTATGTTTGGGGCGTCCAGCTCCTACGAGCAGTACTTC
D: NA; size: many; V: TRBV5-1; J: TRBJ1-1; CDR3: CASTAAANTEAFF; DNA: TGCGCCAGCACTGCGGCAGCCAACACTGAAGCTTTCTTT
D: TRBD2; size: many; V: TRBV25-1; J: TRBJ2-1; CDR3: CASSLAGVRYEQFF; DNA: TGTGCCAGCAGCTTAGCGGGAGTCAGGTATGAGCAGTTCTTC
D: NA; size: many; V: TRBV19; J: TRBJ2-5; CDR3: CASSIAADGETQYF; DNA: TGTGCCAGTAGTATCGCGGCAGACGGGGAGACCCAGTACTTC
D: TRBD1; size: many; V: TRBV9; J: TRBJ1-6; CDR3: CASSVGTGFSSPLHF; DNA: TGTGCCAGCAGCGTCGGGACAGGATTCTCTTCACCCCTCCACTTT
D: TRBD2; size: many; V: TRBV6-5; J: TRBJ2-1; CDR3: CASSYQTGGYEQFF; DNA: TGTGCCAGCAGTTACCAGACGGGGGGGTATGAGCAGTTCTTC
D: NA; size: many; V: TRBV7-2; J: TRBJ2-3; CDR3: CASSQFGRDTQYF; DNA: TGTGCCAGCAGCCAGTTTGGGAGGGATACGCAGTATTTT
D: NA; size: many; V: TRBV7-9; J: TRBJ2-1; CDR3: CASSLVGVEQFF; DNA: TGTGCCAGCAGCTTAGTGGGGGTTGAGCAGTTCTTC
D: NA; size: medium-sized; V: TRBV27; J: TRBJ2-2; CDR3: CATSSTRATGELFF; DNA: TGTGCCACCAGTTCGACTAGAGCGACCGGGGAGCTGTTTTTT
D: NA; size: many; V: TRBV7-3; J: TRBJ2-7; CDR3: CASSFLHGSLYEQYF; DNA: TGTGCCAGCAGCTTCCTTCACGGGAGTTTGTACGAGCAGTACTTC
D: NA; size: many; V: TRBV7-3; J: TRBJ2-5; CDR3: CASSFSRQETQYF; DNA: TGTGCCAGCAGCTTTTCCCGCCAAGAGACCCAGTACTTC
D: TRBD2; size: many; V: TRBV25-1; J: TRBJ2-3; CDR3: CTSSERLAGVSDTQYF; DNA: TGTACCAGCAGTGAGAGACTAGCGGGAGTCTCAGATACGCAGTATTTT
D: NA; size: few; V: TRBV10-3; J: TRBJ2-7; CDR3: CAISESEPWAYEQYF; DNA: TGTGCCATCAGTGAGTCAGAGCCCTGGGCCTACGAGCAGTACTTC
D: NA; size: medium-sized; V: TRBV6-1; J: TRBJ2-7; CDR3: CASSDGGTATYEQYF; DNA: TGTGCCAGCAGTGATGGGGGGACAGCAACCTACGAGCAGTACTTC
D: NA; size: many; V: TRBV20-1; J: TRBJ2-2; CDR3: CSARSISEELFF; DNA: TGCAGTGCTAGATCGATTAGCGAGGAGCTGTTTTTT
D: NA; size: many; V: TRBV7-9; J: TRBJ2-7; CDR3: CASSYMGGQGGEQYF; DNA: TGTGCCAGCAGCTATATGGGGGGGCAGGGAGGCGAGCAGTACTTC
D: NA; size: many; V: TRBV18; J: TRBJ2-1; CDR3: CASSPGSWEVKQFF; DNA: TGTGCCAGCTCACCAGGTAGTTGGGAGGTTAAGCAGTTCTTC